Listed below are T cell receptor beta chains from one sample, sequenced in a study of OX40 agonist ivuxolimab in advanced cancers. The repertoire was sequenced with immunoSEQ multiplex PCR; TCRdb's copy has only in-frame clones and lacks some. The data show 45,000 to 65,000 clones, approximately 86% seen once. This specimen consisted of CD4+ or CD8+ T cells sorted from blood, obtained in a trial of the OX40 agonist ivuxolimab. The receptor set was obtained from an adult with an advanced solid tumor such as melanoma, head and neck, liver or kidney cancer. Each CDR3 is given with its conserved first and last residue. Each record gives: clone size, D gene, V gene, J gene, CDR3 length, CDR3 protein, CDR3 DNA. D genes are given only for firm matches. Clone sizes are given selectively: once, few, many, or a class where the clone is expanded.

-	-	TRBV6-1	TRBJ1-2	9	CASTLGYTF	TGTGCCAGCACCCTGGGCTACACCTTC
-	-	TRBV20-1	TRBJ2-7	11	CSARDSYEQYF	TGCAGTGCTAGAGACTCTTACGAGCAGTACTTC
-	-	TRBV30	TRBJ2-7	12	CAWSSGPGEAYF	TGTGCCTGGAGTTCAGGGCCCGGGGAAGCGTACTTC
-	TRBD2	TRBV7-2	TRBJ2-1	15	CASRQTSGGAYEQFF	TGTGCCAGCAGGCAAACTAGCGGGGGGGCCTATGAGCAGTTCTTC
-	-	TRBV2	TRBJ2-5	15	CASSVGGGSLETQYF	TGTGCCAGCAGTGTGGGAGGGGGCAGTTTAGAGACCCAGTACTTC
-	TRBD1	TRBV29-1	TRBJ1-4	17	CSVEGVDRGGSNEKLFF	TGCAGCGTTGAAGGCGTGGACAGGGGCGGGAGTAATGAAAAACTGTTTTTT
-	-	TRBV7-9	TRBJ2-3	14	CASGNGQVTDTQYF	TGTGCCAGCGGGAATGGGCAGGTCACAGATACGCAGTATTTT
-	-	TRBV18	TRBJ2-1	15	CASSPPAEGYNEQFF	TGTGCCAGCTCACCTCCGGCAGAGGGCTACAATGAGCAGTTCTTC
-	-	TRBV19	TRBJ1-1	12	CASSDDRTEAFF	TGTGCCAGTAGTGATGATAGAACTGAAGCTTTCTTT
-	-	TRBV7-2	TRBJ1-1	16	CASSWGFDRIGTEAFF	TGTGCCAGCAGCTGGGGATTCGACAGGATCGGGACTGAAGCTTTCTTT
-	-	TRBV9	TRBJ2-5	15	CASSVEGGPTETQYF	TGTGCCAGCAGCGTAGAAGGGGGGCCAACGGAGACCCAGTACTTC
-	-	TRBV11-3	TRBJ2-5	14	CASSLGADQETQYF	TGTGCCAGCAGCTTAGGGGCAGACCAAGAGACCCAGTACTTC
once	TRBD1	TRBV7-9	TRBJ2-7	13	CASSPDRDAEQYF	TGTGCCAGCAGCCCTGACAGGGACGCCGAGCAGTACTTC
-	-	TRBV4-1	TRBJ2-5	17	CASSHHGGAAGSETQYF	TGCGCCAGCAGCCACCACGGTGGGGCTGCGGGGTCCGAGACCCAGTACTTC
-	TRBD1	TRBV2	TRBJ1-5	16	CASGAGQGPSNQPQHF	TGTGCCAGCGGGGCGGGACAGGGCCCTAGCAATCAGCCCCAGCATTTT
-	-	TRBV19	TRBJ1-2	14	CASSIRLYGYGYTF	TGTGCCAGTAGTATAAGGCTGTACGGATATGGCTACACCTTC
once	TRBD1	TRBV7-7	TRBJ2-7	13	CASSLRQGDEQYF	TGTGCCAGCAGCTTACGACAGGGGGACGAGCAGTACTTC
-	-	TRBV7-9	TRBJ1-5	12	CASSHDNQPQHF	TGTGCCAGCAGCCACGATAATCAGCCCCAGCATTTT
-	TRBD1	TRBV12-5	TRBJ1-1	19	CASGLHNLGRDRSNTEAFF	TGTGCTAGTGGTTTGCACAACCTTGGCCGGGACAGGTCGAACACTGAAGCTTTCTTT
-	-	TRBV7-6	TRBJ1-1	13	CASSPSSSGEAFF	TGTGCCAGCAGCCCTTCCTCTTCGGGTGAAGCTTTCTTT
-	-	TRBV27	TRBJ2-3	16	CASLSATSWGTDTQYF	TGTGCCAGCCTTTCTGCGACTAGTTGGGGCACAGATACGCAGTATTTT
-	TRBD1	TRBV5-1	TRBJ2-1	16	CASSLWTGVTYNEQFF	TGCGCCAGCAGCCTATGGACAGGGGTTACCTACAATGAGCAGTTCTTC
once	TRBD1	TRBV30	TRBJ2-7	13	CAWSPRGPYEQYF	TGTGCCTGGAGTCCCAGGGGGCCCTACGAGCAGTACTTC
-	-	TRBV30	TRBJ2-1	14	CAWTPTALYNEQFF	TGTGCCTGGACCCCCACGGCGCTCTACAATGAGCAGTTCTTC
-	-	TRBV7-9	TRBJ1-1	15	CASSSHMTLATEAFF	TGTGCCAGCAGCTCCCACATGACCCTGGCCACTGAAGCTTTCTTT
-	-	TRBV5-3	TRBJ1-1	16	CARSFSVSGENTEAFF	TGTGCCAGAAGCTTCTCTGTGTCCGGGGAGAACACTGAAGCTTTCTTT
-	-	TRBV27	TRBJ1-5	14	CASSPGAYNQPQHF	TGTGCCAGCAGTCCAGGGGCCTACAATCAGCCCCAGCATTTT
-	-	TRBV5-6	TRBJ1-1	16	CASSLEEAVLNTEAFF	TGTGCCAGCAGCTTGGAGGAGGCAGTTTTGAACACTGAAGCTTTCTTT
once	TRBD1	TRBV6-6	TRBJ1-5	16	CASTKPGQGANQPQHF	TGTGCCAGCACTAAACCGGGACAGGGGGCGAATCAGCCCCAGCATTTT
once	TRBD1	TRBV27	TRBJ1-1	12	CASSLYRGKAFF	TGTGCCAGCAGTTTATACAGGGGCAAAGCTTTCTTT
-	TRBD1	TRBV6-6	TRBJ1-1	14	CASSYGTGNTEAFF	TGTGCCAGCAGTTACGGGACAGGAAATACTGAAGCTTTCTTT
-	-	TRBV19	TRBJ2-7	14	CASSIAGAGYEQYF	TGTGCCAGTAGTATAGCAGGGGCTGGCTACGAGCAGTACTTC
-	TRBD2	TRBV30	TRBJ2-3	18	CAWSVAGVISASTDTQYF	TGTGCCTGGAGTGTCGCGGGGGTAATCTCCGCTAGCACAGATACGCAGTATTTT
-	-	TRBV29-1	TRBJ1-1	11	CSVVEGVEAFF	TGCAGCGTTGTAGAAGGGGTTGAAGCTTTCTTT
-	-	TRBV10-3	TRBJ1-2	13	CAISESMNYGYTF	TGTGCCATCAGTGAGTCTATGAACTATGGCTACACCTTC
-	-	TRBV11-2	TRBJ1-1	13	CASSLGRASEAFF	TGTGCCAGCAGCTTGGGACGGGCATCTGAAGCTTTCTTT
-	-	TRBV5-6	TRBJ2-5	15	CASSLAGVWWETQYF	TGTGCCAGCAGCTTGGCCGGGGTTTGGTGGGAGACCCAGTACTTC
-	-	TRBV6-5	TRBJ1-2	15	CASSPGRSSVYGYTF	TGTGCCAGCAGTCCGGGACGGTCGTCCGTCTATGGCTACACCTTC
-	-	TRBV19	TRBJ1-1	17	CASSIGRQEPRGTEAFF	TGTGCCAGTAGTATAGGGAGACAAGAGCCTCGGGGGACTGAAGCTTTCTTT
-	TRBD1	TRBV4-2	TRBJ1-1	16	CASGTGGASGNTEAFF	TGTGCCAGCGGTACAGGGGGCGCGTCGGGGAACACTGAAGCTTTCTTT
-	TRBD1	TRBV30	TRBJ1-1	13	CAWRTGRGTEAFF	TGTGCCTGGAGGACAGGGCGAGGCACTGAAGCTTTCTTT
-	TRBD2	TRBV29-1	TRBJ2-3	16	CSVEDPGLAGGDTQYF	TGCAGCGTTGAAGATCCCGGACTAGCGGGTGGAGATACGCAGTATTTT
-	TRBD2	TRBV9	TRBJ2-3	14	CASSVWGGGDTQYF	TGTGCCAGCAGCGTATGGGGCGGGGGAGATACGCAGTATTTT
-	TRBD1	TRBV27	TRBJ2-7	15	CASSLKGQGWDEQYF	TGTGCCAGCAGTTTAAAAGGACAGGGATGGGACGAGCAGTACTTC
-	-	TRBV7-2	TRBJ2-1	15	CASSPQGGTYNEQFF	TGTGCCAGCAGCCCGCAAGGCGGCACCTACAATGAGCAGTTCTTC
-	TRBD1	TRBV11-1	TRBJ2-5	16	CASSLRTGGIQETQYF	TGTGCCAGCAGCTTACGGACAGGGGGCATCCAAGAGACCCAGTACTTC
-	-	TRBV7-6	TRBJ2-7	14	CASSSGDRTYEQYF	TGTGCCAGCAGCTCCGGAGACAGAACCTACGAGCAGTACTTC
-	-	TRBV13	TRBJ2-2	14	CASSLGRDTGELFF	TGTGCCAGCAGCTTAGGCCGCGACACCGGGGAGCTGTTTTTT
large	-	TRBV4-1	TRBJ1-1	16	CASSQDAGRLNSGAFF	TGCGCCAGCAGCCAAGATGCGGGCAGGCTCAACTCGGGAGCTTTCTTT
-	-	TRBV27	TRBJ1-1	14	CASSFLGSNTEAFF	TGTGCCAGCAGTTTCCTCGGTTCGAACACTGAAGCTTTCTTT
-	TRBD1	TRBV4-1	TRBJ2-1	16	CASSQGTTGGRNEQFF	TGCGCCAGCAGCCAAGGGACGACAGGGGGGCGTAATGAGCAGTTCTTC
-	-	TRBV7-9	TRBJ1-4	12	CASSEVAEKLFF	TGTGCCAGCAGCGAGGTCGCTGAAAAACTGTTTTTT